The next 27 T cell receptor beta chains were all read from a single sample in a study of T-cell memory formation after mild COVID-19. TCRdb independently ran MiXCR on the 5' RACE reads; one entry per CDR3 protein. The sample carries roughly 170,000 distinct CDR3 sequences, 20% to 25% recorded once. The specimen was PBMCs or a T cell subset sorted from them (not recorded which). These receptors were obtained from an adult woman who had mild COVID-19 (a few samples of this study predate the infection). Cell type and time point are not known.

This clonotype has only a few counts. The chain joins TRBV5-5 to TRBJ1-1; TRBD1 might be the D (5 bases). The germline V gene encodes CDR1 SGHKS and CDR2 YYEKEE (reference sequence). The CDR3 consists of 14 residues. V lost 7 bases, J lost 1 base, and 14 bases lay in between. In DNA, the CDR3 is TGTGCCAGCGTCAATCCAGGGAAGAACACTGAAGCTTTCTTT. It is translated as CASVNPGKNTEAFF.

The CDR3 coding sequence is TGTGCCAGCAGCCTCCAGGTGGCATACAATGAGCAGTTCTTC. Amino acids: CASSLQVAYNEQFF. The chain joins TRBV14 to TRBJ2-1; D not certain. The germline V gene has CDR1 SGHDN and CDR2 FVKESK. CDR3 length equals 14 residues. Trimming stripped 4 bases from V and 4 bases from J, with 11 bases between.

This clonotype showed up just a few times. The chain carries TRBV4-3 and TRBJ2-2; weak D call: TRBD2 (6 bases). Per germline, CDR1 LGHNA and CDR2 YSLEER. The CDR3 has 17 amino acids. V lost 2 bases and J 6 bases, leaving 19 bases between the germline ends. CDR3 nucleotide sequence: TGCGCCAGCAGCCAATGGGGGGTGGCGGGAAGCGCCGGGGAGCTGTTTTTT. Protein sequence: CASSQWGVAGSAGELFF.

There are a few counts of this clonotype. CDR3 bases: TGTGCCTGGAGTGTGGGGACAGGGGCCTACGAGCAGTACTTC. Its translation is CAWSVGTGAYEQYF. The V and J genes are TRBV30 and TRBJ2-7, with TRBD1 identical over 10 bases. V lost 0 bases to trimming and J lost 2 bases; unmatched junction nucleotides: 1. Germline V gene data show CDR1 as GTSNPN and CDR2 as SVGIG (reference sequence). This CDR3 comprises 14 residues.

The chain has TRBV20-1 and TRBJ1-2; tentatively, D is TRBD1 (5 bases). The CDR3 spans 11 residues. Germline V gives CDR1 DFQATT, CDR2 SNEGSKA (reference sequence). The CDR3 loop reads CGAREGYGYTF. The CDR3 DNA sequence: TGCGGGGCCCGCGAAGGGTATGGCTACACCTTC.

This chain uses TRBV5-5 with TRBJ2-5; D unresolved. V was pared by 4 bases and J by 2 bases, with 18 bases between. Germline-derived CDR1 and CDR2 are SGHKS and YYEKEE (reference sequence). This CDR3 comprises 16 residues. The CDR3 DNA reads TGTGCCAGCAGCCACCTCGGCTATAACCTACAAGAGACCCAGTACTTC. As protein: CASSHLGYNLQETQYF.

The rearrangement uses TRBV7-8 and TRBJ1-2, with a weak D call TRBD1 (6 bases). This CDR3 spans 15 amino acids. The germline CDR1 and CDR2 sequences are SGHVS and FQNEAQ. V dropped 6 bases and J dropped 0 bases, with 14 bases sitting between them. This CDR3 is CASRQGPLANYGYTF. DNA for the CDR3: TGTGCCAGCAGACAGGGCCCCCTAGCTAACTATGGCTACACCTTC.

In its sample, this clonotype was seen a few times. The V gene is TRBV29-1, the J gene TRBJ2-5; 8 bases agree with TRBD2. V shed 5 bases, J shed 4 bases, and the junction held 9 bases outside the gene matches. The CDR3 has 14 residues. The germline CDR1 and CDR2 sequences are SQVTM and ANQGSEA. CDR3 residues: CSVYGTGGRETQYF. In nucleotides, the CDR3 is TGCAGCGTTTATGGTACGGGGGGGCGAGAGACCCAGTACTTC. The variable domain in full, with the rest retrieved from reference TRBV29-1 and TRBJ2-5, is SAVISQKPSRDICQRGTSLTIQCQVDSQVTMMFWYRQQPGQSLTLIATANQGSEATYESGFVIDKFPISRPNLTFSTLTVSNMSPEDSSIYLCSVYGTGGRETQYFGPGTRLLVL.

The V and J genes are TRBV4-1 and TRBJ2-7; 8 bases are a match to TRBD1. Germline values: CDR1 MGHRA, CDR2 YSYEKL. This CDR3 has 16 amino acids. V was clipped by 1 base and J by 5 bases; unmatched bases: 10. The CDR3, as DNA: TGCGCCAGCAGCCAAGGGACTGGGCAGGGGGCTAACGAGCAGTACTTC. Translated: CASSQGTGQGANEQYF.

This clonotype was seen only a few times. The genes are TRBV29-1 and TRBJ2-2; D is possibly TRBD1 (6 bases). Germline CDR1 is SQVTM and CDR2 is ANQGSEA. V was pared by 3 bases and J by 3 bases, with 11 bases between. The CDR3 is 14 amino acids. CDR3 sequence (DNA): TGCAGCGTTGATCTGGGGGCCGACACCGGGGAGCTGTTTTTT. This sequence encodes CSVDLGADTGELFF.

The CDR3 reads CASSVGGAASYEQYF. CDR3 DNA sequence: TGTGCCAGCAGCGTAGGGGGGGCCGCCTCCTACGAGCAGTACTTC. The rearrangement joins TRBV9 to TRBJ2-7; either TRBD1 or TRBD2 may supply D (6 bases each). Trimming shortened V by 0 bases and J by 0 bases, and 10 bases separated the two germline ends. Looked up from germline, CDR1 is SGDLS and CDR2 is YYNGEE. The CDR3 loop spans 15 amino acids. The full variable domain, completed using reference TRBV9 and TRBJ2-7, is DSGVTQTPKHLITATGQRVTLRCSPRSGDLSVYWYQQSLDQGLQFLIQYYNGEERAKGNILERFSAQQFPDLHSELNLSSLELGDSALYFCASSVGGAASYEQYFGPGTRLTVT.

The chain is built from TRBV12-3 or TRBV12-4 and TRBJ1-5; D unresolved. The CDR3 is made up of 9 amino acids. The germline V and J ends were trimmed by 8 bases and 8 bases, with 4 bases remaining between them. Here the CDR3 reads CASGEPQHF. In nucleotides, the CDR3 is TGTGCCAGCGGTGAGCCCCAGCATTTT.

V and J are TRBV7-7 and TRBJ2-1; TRBD2 agrees at 9 bases. The CDR3 has 15 residues. Germline loops: CDR1 SSHAT, CDR2 FNYEAQ (reference sequence). Losses at the gene ends were 0 bases for V and 6 bases for J; bases not matched to a gene: 3. This CDR3 is CASSLASGGRNEQFF. The CDR3 DNA sequence: TGTGCCAGCAGCTTAGCTAGCGGGGGACGCAATGAGCAGTTCTTC.

This clonotype came up a few times. This chain uses TRBV27 with TRBJ2-1, with 8 bases identical to TRBD2. Trimming took 5 bases from V and 3 from J; bases not matched to a gene: 6. This CDR3 is built from 15 residues. Germline V gives CDR1 MNHEY, CDR2 SMNVEV (reference sequence). CDR3 protein: CASSPQAGDYNEQFF. The CDR3 nucleotides are TGTGCCAGCAGTCCACAAGCGGGAGACTACAATGAGCAGTTCTTC.

The chain recombines TRBV7-2 with TRBJ2-3, with TRBD2 matching 7 bases. Germline values: CDR1 SGHTA, CDR2 FQGNSA. Germline trimming cut 6 bases from V and 1 base from J; bases unmatched to any gene: 1. This CDR3 has 13 residues. The DNA of the CDR3 is TGTGCCAGCAGGGGAGGGGGCACAGATACGCAGTATTTT. Translated, it gives CASRGGGTDTQYF.

The chain joins TRBV7-8 to TRBJ2-5, with 8 bases aligning to TRBD2. The CDR3 runs to 16 residues. The germline V gene encodes CDR1 SGHVS and CDR2 FQNEAQ. Trimming at V came to 1 base and at J to 2 bases, leaving 6 bases not matched to a gene. This CDR3 is CASSLVLLAVQETQYF. CDR3 in DNA: TGTGCCAGCAGCTTAGTATTACTAGCGGTTCAAGAGACCCAGTACTTC.

The chain carries TRBV29-1 and TRBJ2-3; 7 nucleotides match TRBD2. Trimming removed 6 bases from V and 1 base from J; junction bases left unmatched: 4. The CDR3 sequence is 13 residues long. Germline V lookup: CDR1 SQVTM, CDR2 ANQGSEA. CDR3 DNA: TGCAGCGTCCTAGCGGTGGGCACAGATACGCAGTATTTT. It yields the protein CSVLAVGTDTQYF.

Concerning this clonotype: At one boundary the junction diverges from the germline segment, which might be a read error. This rearrangement joins TRBV19 to TRBJ2-1; 14 nucleotides line up with TRBD2. Looked up from germline, CDR1 is LNHDA and CDR2 is SQIVND (reference sequence). This CDR3 spans 17 amino acids. Here the CDR3 reads CASSITGTSGSYDEQFF. CDR3 bases: TGTGCCAGTAGCATCACCGGGACTAGCGGGAGCTACGATGAGCAGTTCTTC.

The chain combines TRBV9 with TRBJ2-2; TRBD2 matches 12 bases. The J segment lost 5 bases and the V segment lost 4 bases, leaving 6 bases of the junction unmatched. Per germline, CDR1 SGDLS and CDR2 YYNGEE. This CDR3 comprises 16 residues. CDR3 loop: CASSPLAGGQTGELFF. The DNA of the CDR3 is TGTGCCAGCAGCCCCCTAGCGGGGGGGCAGACCGGGGAGCTGTTTTTT.

The chain is built from TRBV5-4 and TRBJ1-6; D not resolved. The length of the CDR3 is 11 residues. Germline V gives CDR1 SGHNT, CDR2 YYREEE (reference sequence). Trimming took off 0 bases at V and 14 bases at J, with 6 bases between the two ends. CDR3 nucleotides: TGTGCCAGCAGCTTGGGAACAACCCTCCACTTT. Translating gives CASSLGTTLHF.

The genes are TRBV27 and TRBJ2-1, with D perhaps matching TRBD1 (6 bases). The CDR3 runs to 16 residues. CDR1 and CDR2 (germline): MNHEY, SMNVEV (reference sequence). Trimming left V 7 bases short and J 7 bases short, with 23 bases between. The CDR3: CASTSPVRTERNEQFF. The CDR3 DNA follows: TGTGCCAGCACCTCCCCGGTGAGGACAGAGAGGAATGAGCAGTTCTTC.

This rearrangement joins TRBV6-5 to TRBJ2-5, with 13 bases fitting TRBD2. CDR1 is MNHEY and CDR2 is SVGAGI in the germline V gene. Germline trimming cut 5 bases from V and 6 bases from J; bases unmatched to any gene: 6. CDR3 length equals 15 residues. The CDR3 spells CASSMTSGRSQTQYF. The DNA for the CDR3 is TGTGCCAGCAGTATGACTAGCGGGAGGTCTCAGACCCAGTACTTC.

The chain has TRBV7-6 and TRBJ1-3; 8 bases fit TRBD1. CDR1 and CDR2 (germline): SGHVS, FNYEAQ. The CDR3 sequence is 16 residues long. V lost 2 bases to trimming and J lost 3 bases; unmatched junction nucleotides: 6. Written as DNA, the CDR3 is TGTGCCAGCAGCTTAATCGGGACAGGAAGTGGAAACACCATATATTTT. It codes for CASSLIGTGSGNTIYF.

This chain links TRBV29-1 with TRBJ2-7; tentatively, D is TRBD1 or TRBD2 (5 bases each). The CDR3 totals 15 residues. The germline gives CDR1 SQVTM, CDR2 ANQGSEA. The germline V and J ends were trimmed by 3 bases and 5 bases, with 20 bases remaining between them. DNA for the CDR3: TGCAGCGTTGATGGATGGGGACCCTATGAAGACGAGCAGTACTTC. Amino acid sequence: CSVDGWGPYEDEQYF.

In this sample, this clonotype turned up a few times. This chain links TRBV25-1 with TRBJ2-1, with D tentatively TRBD1 or TRBD2 (6 bases each). This CDR3 contains 16 residues. The V and J ends lost 5 bases and 2 bases respectively, with 16 bases between them. Per the germline V gene, CDR1 is MGHDK and CDR2 is SYGVNS. DNA for the CDR3: TGTGCCAGCAGTTCTAGTGGGGGGCTCACCTACAATGAGCAGTTCTTC. It specifies CASSSSGGLTYNEQFF.

The chain combines TRBV6-4 with TRBJ1-1; TRBD1 might be the D (6 bases). V lost 6 bases and J lost 10, with 12 bases in between. The CDR3 loop spans 11 amino acids. From germline, CDR1 is MRHNA and CDR2 SNTAGT. As DNA, the CDR3 is TGTGCCAGCAGGACGGGGGCCCTAGCTTTCTTT. This codes for CASRTGALAFF.

This clonotype was detected a few times. The J gene is TRBJ2-7, the V gene TRBV5-1; no clear D gene. Per germline, CDR1 SGHRS and CDR2 YFSETQ. The V end was cut by 0 bases, the J end by 5 bases, with 18 bases between. The CDR3 runs to 16 residues. The CDR3 loop is CASSLVIGSLPDEQYF. CDR3 DNA: TGCGCCAGCAGCTTGGTAATTGGCAGTCTTCCGGACGAGCAGTACTTC.